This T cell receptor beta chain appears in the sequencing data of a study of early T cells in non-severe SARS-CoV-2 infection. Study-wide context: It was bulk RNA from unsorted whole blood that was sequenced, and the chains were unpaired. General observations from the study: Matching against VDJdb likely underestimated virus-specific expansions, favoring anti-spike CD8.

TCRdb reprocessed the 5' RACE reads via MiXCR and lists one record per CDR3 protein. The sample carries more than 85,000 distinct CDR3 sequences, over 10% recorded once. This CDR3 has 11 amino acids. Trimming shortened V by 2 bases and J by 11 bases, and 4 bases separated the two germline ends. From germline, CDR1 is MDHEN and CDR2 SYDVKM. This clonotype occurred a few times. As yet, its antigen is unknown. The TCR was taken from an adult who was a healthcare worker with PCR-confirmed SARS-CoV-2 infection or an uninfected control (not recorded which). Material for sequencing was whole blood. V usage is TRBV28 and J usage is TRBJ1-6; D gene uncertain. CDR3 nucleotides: TGTGCCAGCAGTTTAGGTGCACCCCTCCACTTT. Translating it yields CASSLGAPLHF.